The entry below gives a single T cell receptor beta chain sequence along with its context. Its antigen is unknown. No much larger clone is present one base from it, and per-base qualities are unavailable. Counted from cysteine to phenylalanine, this CDR3 has 12 amino acids. The sequence is cut down to CDR3 DNA, 36 bases in frame from base 1. Trimming costs V 7 bases and J 3 bases, and their ends lie 10 bases apart. CDR1 SNHLY and CDR2 FYNNEI were looked up in the germline V gene. The library was made by 5' RACE. TCRdb names NextSeq 500 as the instrument used. To correct for sequencing error and PCR bias, the TCR library protocol tagged individual cDNA molecules with unique molecular identifiers. Sequencing covered both TCR alpha and beta chains, and within each sample the abundances of alpha and beta sequences were tightly co-correlated. In the authors' own workflow: Decombinator V4 was used to perform V gene, J gene and CDR3 annotation of TCR sequences. TCRs were defined as expanded if a significant change between any two time points was detected under a Poisson model with p below 0.0001. TCR abundances were normalised to the total number of TCRs sequenced per sample and were expressed as counts per million. MAIT TCRs were defined by TRAV1-2 paired with TRAJ12, TRAJ20 or TRAJ33, and iNKT TCRs by TRAV10 paired with TRAJ18. VDJdb, accessed on 1 November 2021, was searched for TCRs annotated for CMV, EBV and SARS-CoV-2, and TCRs annotated for more than one antigen were excluded. TCRdb reworked the public reads: Q25 trimming with fastp, MiXCR clone assembly, productive beta chains retained. A single entry per CDR3 protein holds the most common genes and DNA from its merged rows. TCRdb's processing, not the authors', yielded these V and J calls. In all, the sample holds 55,000 to 85,000 distinct CDR3 sequences, and around 12% of those were seen once. The ten largest make up about 5% of the sample.

The data belong to a study of early T cells in non-severe SARS-CoV-2 infection (dated by TCRdb to about 2021). About the investigation overall: TCR sequencing used bulk RNA from unsorted whole blood, so alpha and beta chains could not be paired. What the study reported, not specific to this receptor: VDJdb matching was skewed toward anti-spike CD8 responses and likely underestimated virus-specific expansions, missing private and CD4 specificities.

A case-control design nested within a healthcare worker cohort in London, UK, was used, with weekly nasopharyngeal swab PCR tests and blood sampling performed. Healthcare workers were recruited during the week of the UK lockdown, between 23 and 31 March 2020, and followed weekly for up to about 15 weeks. The receptor comes from an adult who was a healthcare worker with PCR-confirmed SARS-CoV-2 infection or an uninfected control (not recorded which). The chain was built from TRBV2 and TRBJ2-7, with no D gene named confidently. The sample was whole blood. The DNA sequence is TGTGCCAGCACCAAGGAAAGCTACGAGCAGTACTTC. Translated, this gives CASTKESYEQYF.